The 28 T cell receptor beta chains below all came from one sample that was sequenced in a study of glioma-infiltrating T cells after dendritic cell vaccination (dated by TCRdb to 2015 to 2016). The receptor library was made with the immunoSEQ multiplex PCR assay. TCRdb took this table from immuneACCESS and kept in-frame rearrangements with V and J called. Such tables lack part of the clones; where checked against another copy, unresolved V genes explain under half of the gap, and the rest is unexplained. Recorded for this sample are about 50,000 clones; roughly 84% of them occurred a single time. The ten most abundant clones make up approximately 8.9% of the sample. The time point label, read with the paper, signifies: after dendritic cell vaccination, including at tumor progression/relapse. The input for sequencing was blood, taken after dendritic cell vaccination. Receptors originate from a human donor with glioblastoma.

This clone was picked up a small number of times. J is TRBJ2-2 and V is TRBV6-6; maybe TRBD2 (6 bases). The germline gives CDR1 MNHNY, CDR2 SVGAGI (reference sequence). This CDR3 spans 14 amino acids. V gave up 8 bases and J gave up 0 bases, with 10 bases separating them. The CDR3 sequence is CASAGTSNTGELFF. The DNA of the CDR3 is TGTGCCAGCGCCGGGACTTCGAACACCGGGGAGCTGTTTTTT.

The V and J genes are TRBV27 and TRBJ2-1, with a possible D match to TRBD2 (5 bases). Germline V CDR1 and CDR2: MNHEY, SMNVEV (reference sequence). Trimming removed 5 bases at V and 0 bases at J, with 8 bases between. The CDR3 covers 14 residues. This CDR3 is CASSVGSSYNEQFF. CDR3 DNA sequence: TGTGCCAGCAGTGTTGGGAGCTCCTACAATGAGCAGTTCTTC.

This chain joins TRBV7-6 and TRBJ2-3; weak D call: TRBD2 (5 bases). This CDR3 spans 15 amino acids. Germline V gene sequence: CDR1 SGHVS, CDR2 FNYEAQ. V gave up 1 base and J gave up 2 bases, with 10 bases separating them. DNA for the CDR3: TGTGCCAGCAGCTTAGGAGGGCATCTCACAGATACGCAGTATTTT. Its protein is CASSLGGHLTDTQYF.

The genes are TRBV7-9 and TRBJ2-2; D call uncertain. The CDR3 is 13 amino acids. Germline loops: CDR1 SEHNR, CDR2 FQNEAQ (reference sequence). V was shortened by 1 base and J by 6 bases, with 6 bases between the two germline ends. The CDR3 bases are TGTGCCAGCAGCTTAGGGGCCCCCGGGGAGCTGTTTTTT. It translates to CASSLGAPGELFF.

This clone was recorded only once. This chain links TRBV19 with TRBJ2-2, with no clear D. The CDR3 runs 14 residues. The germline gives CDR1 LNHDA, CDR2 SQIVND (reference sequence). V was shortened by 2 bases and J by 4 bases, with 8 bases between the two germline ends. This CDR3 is CASSISVGTGELFF. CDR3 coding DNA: TGTGCCAGTAGTATAAGCGTTGGCACCGGGGAGCTGTTTTTT.

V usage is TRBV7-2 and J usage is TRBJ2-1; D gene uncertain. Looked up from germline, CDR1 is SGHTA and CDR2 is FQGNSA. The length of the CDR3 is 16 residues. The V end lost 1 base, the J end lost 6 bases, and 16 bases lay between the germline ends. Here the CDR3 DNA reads TGTGCCAGCAGCTTAGGTATAGTATTCTCCCCCAATGAGCAGTTCTTC. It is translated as CASSLGIVFSPNEQFF.

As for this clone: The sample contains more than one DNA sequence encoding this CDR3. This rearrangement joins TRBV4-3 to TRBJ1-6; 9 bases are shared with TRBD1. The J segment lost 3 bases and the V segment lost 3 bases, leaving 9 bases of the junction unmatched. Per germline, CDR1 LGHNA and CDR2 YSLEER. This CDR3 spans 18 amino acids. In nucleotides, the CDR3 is TGCGCCAGCAGCCATGCTAGACAGGGGGTGGTCTATAATTCACCCCTCCACTTT. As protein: CASSHARQGVVYNSPLHF.

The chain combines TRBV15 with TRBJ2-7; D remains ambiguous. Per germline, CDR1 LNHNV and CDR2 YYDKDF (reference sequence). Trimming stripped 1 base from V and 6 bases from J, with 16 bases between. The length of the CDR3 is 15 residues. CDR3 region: CATSRVTDHVGEQYF. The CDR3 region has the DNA TGTGCCACCAGCAGAGTTACAGATCATGTGGGCGAGCAGTACTTC.

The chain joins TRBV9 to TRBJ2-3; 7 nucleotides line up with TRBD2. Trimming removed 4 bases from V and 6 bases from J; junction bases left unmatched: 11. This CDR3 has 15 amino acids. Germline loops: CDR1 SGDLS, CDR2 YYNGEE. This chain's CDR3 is CASSPFWRGTDTQYF. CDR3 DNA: TGTGCCAGCAGCCCCTTCTGGCGGGGGACGGATACGCAGTATTTT. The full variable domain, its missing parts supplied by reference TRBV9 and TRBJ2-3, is DSGVTQTPKHLITATGQRVTLRCSPRSGDLSVYWYQQSLDQGLQFLIQYYNGEERAKGNILERFSAQQFPDLHSELNLSSLELGDSALYFCASSPFWRGTDTQYFGPGTRLTVL.

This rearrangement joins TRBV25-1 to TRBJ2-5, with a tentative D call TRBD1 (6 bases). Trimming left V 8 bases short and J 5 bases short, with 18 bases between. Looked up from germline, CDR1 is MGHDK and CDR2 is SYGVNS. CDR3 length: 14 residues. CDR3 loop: CASEDRSGVETQYF. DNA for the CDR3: TGTGCCAGCGAGGACAGATCTGGGGTTGAGACCCAGTACTTC.

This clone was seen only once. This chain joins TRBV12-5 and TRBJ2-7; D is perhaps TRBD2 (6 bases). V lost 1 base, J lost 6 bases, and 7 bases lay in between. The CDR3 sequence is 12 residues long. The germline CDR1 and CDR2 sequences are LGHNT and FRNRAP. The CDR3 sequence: CASGLGRAEQYF. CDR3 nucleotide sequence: TGTGCTAGTGGTTTGGGGAGGGCCGAGCAGTACTTC. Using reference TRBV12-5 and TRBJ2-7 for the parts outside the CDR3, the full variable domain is DARVTQTPRHKVTEMGQEVTMRCQPILGHNTVFWYRQTMMQGLELLAYFRNRAPLDDSGMPKDRFSAEMPDATLATLKIQPSEPRDSAVYFCASGLGRAEQYFGPGTRLTVT.

The CDR3 sequence: CASSRSTSGGNNEQFF. Written as DNA, the CDR3 is TGCGCCAGCAGCCGGAGCACTAGCGGGGGGAACAATGAGCAGTTCTTC. This chain links TRBV4-3 with TRBJ2-1, with 12 bases fitting TRBD2. CDR1 and CDR2 (germline): LGHNA, YSLEER. V shed 4 bases, J shed 5 bases, and the junction held 6 bases outside the gene matches. The CDR3 is 16 residues long.

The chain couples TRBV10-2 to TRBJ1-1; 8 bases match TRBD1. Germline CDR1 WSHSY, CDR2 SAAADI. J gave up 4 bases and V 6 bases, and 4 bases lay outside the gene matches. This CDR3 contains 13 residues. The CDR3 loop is CASSGTGGTEAFF. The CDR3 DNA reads TGCGCCAGCAGCGGGACAGGCGGCACTGAAGCTTTCTTT.

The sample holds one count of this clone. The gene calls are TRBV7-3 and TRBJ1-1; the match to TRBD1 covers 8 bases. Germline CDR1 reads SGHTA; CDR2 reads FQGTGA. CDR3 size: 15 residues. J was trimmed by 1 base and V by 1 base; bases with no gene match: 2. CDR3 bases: TGTGCCAGCAGCTTAATGGGGACAGGGAACACTGAAGCTTTCTTT. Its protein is CASSLMGTGNTEAFF.

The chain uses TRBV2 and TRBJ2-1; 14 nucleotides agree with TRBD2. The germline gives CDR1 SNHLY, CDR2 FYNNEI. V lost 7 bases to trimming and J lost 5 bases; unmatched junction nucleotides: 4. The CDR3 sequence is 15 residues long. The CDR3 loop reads CASKTSGGANNEQFF. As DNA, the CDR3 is TGTGCCAGCAAGACTAGCGGGGGGGCTAACAATGAGCAGTTCTTC.

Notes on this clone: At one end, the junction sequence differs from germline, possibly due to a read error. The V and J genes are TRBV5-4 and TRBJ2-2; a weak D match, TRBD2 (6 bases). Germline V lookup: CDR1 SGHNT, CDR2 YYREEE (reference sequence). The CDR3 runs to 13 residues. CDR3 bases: TGTGCCGGCAGCTTTGGAGGGGCCGGGGAGCTGTTTTTT. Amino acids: CAGSFGGAGELFF.

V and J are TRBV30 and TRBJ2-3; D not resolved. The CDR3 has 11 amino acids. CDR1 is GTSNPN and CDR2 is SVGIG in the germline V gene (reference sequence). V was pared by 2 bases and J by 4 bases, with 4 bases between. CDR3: CAWSSADTQYF. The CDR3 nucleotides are TGTGCCTGGAGTAGCGCAGATACGCAGTATTTT.

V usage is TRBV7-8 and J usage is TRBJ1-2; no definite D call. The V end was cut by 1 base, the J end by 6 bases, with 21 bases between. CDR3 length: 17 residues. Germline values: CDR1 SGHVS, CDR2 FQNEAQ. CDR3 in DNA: TGTGCCAGCAGCTTAGGCCGCATAGGCCTTCACGGAGATGGCTACACCTTC. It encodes CASSLGRIGLHGDGYTF.

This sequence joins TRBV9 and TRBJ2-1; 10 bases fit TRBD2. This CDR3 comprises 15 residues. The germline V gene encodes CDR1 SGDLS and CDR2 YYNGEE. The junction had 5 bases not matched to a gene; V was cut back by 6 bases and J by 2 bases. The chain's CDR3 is CASTLAGETYNEQFF. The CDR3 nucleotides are TGTGCCAGCACGCTAGCGGGGGAAACCTACAATGAGCAGTTCTTC.

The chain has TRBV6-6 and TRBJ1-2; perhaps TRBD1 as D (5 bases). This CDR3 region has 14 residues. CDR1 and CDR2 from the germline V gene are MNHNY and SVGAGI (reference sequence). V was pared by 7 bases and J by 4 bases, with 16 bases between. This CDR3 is CASTGDSLVYGYTF. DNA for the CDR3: TGTGCCAGCACGGGGGACTCGCTGGTCTATGGCTACACCTTC.

CDR3 coding DNA: TGTGCCAGCAGCCCCCTCTGGACAGGGGGAGACAATGAGCAGTTCTTC. It is translated as CASSPLWTGGDNEQFF. V gene TRBV5-6 combines with J gene TRBJ2-1, with 10 bases lining up with TRBD1. Germline V lookup: CDR1 SGHDT, CDR2 YYEEEE. V lost 4 bases, J lost 5 bases, and 9 bases stayed unmatched. The CDR3 consists of 16 residues. The full variable domain, its missing parts supplied by reference TRBV5-6 and TRBJ2-1, is DAGVTQSPTHLIKTRGQQVTLRCSPKSGHDTVSWYQQALGQGPQFIFQYYEEEERQRGNFPDRFSGHQFPNYSSELNVNALLLGDSALYLCASSPLWTGGDNEQFFGPGTRLTVL.

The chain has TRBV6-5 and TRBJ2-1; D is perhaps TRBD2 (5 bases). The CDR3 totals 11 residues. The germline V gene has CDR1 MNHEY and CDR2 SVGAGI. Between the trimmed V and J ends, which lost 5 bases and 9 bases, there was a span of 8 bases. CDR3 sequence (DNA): TGTGCCAGCAGTGCAGGAGGTGAGCAGTTCTTC. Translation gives CASSAGGEQFF.

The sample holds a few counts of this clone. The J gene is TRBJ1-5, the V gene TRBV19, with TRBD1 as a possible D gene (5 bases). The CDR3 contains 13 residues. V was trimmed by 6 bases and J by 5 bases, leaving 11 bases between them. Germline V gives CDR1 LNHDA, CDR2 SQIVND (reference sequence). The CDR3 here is CASRMTAHQPQHF. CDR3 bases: TGTGCCAGTAGAATGACAGCGCATCAGCCCCAGCATTTT. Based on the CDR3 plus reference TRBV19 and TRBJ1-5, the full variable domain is DGGITQSPKYLFRKEGQNVTLSCEQNLNHDAMYWYRQDPGQGLRLIYYSQIVNDFQKGDIAEGYSVSREKKESFPLTVTSAQKNPTAFYLCASRMTAHQPQHFGDGTRLSIL.

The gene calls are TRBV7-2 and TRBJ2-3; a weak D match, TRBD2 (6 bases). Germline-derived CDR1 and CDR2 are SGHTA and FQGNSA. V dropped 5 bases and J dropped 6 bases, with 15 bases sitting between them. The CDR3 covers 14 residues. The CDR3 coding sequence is TGTGCCAGCAGCACCACCATACGGGGGGATACGCAGTATTTT. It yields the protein CASSTTIRGDTQYF.

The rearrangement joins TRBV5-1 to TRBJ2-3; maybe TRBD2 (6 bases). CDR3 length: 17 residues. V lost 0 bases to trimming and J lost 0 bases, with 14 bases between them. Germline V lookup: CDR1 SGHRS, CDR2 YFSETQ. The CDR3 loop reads CASSLALGSGSTDTQYF. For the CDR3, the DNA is TGCGCCAGCAGCTTGGCCTTGGGTAGCGGTAGCACAGATACGCAGTATTTT.

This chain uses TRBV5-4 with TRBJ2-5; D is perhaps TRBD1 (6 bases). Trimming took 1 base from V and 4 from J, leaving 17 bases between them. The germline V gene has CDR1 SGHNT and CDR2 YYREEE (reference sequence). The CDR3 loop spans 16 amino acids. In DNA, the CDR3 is TGTGCCAGCAGCTTGTCGTTTCAGGGGTTGGGAGAGACCCAGTACTTC. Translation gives CASSLSFQGLGETQYF.

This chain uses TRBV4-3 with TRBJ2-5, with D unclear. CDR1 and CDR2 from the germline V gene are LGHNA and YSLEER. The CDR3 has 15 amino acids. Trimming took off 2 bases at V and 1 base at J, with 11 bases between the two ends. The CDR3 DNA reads TGCGCCAGCAGCCAATCCGGTGAGGTCCAAGAGACCCAGTACTTC. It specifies CASSQSGEVQETQYF.

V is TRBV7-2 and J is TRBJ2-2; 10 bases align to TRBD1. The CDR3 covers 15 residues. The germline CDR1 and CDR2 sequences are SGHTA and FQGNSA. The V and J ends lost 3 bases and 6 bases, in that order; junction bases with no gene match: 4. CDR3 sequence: CASSLRQGAAGELFF. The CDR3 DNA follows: TGTGCCAGCAGCTTGAGACAGGGGGCCGCCGGGGAGCTGTTTTTT.